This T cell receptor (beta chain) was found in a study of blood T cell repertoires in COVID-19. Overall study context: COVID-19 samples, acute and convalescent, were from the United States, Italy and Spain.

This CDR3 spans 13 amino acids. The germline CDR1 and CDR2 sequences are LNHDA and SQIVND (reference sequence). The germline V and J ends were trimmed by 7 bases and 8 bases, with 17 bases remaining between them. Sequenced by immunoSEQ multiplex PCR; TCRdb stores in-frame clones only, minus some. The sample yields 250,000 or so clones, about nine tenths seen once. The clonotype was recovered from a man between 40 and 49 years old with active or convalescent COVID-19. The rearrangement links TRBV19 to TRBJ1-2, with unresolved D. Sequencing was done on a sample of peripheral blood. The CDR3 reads CASTPSFAGGYTF. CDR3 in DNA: TGTGCCAGTACCCCCTCTTTTGCGGGAGGCTACACCTTC.